Following are 26 T cell receptor beta chains from one sample sequenced in a study of blood T cell repertoires in COVID-19 (TCRdb year 2020). Libraries were made using the immunoSEQ multiplex PCR assay. TCRdb re-hosts the immuneACCESS table, in-frame sequences only. Its copies lack some clones; in the studies checked, an unresolved V gene accounts for under half of them, and the cause for the rest is not known. The sample table lists 300,000 to 400,000 clones, around 90% of them with a count of one. Approximately 3% of the sample belongs to the ten largest clones. The specimen sequenced was peripheral blood. These receptors were obtained from a woman aged 25 to 45 with COVID-19, enrolled during active disease.

The chain joins TRBV10-3 to TRBJ1-3; D may be TRBD1 (6 bases). Germline lookup yields CDR1 ENHRY and CDR2 SYGVKD. The V and J ends lost 2 bases and 4 bases respectively, with 9 bases between them. The CDR3 consists of 14 residues. For the CDR3, the DNA is TGTGCCATCAGTGAGGAGGGGGTCGGAAACACCATATATTTT. It encodes CAISEEGVGNTIYF.

The rearrangement joins TRBV27 to TRBJ1-6; D is possibly TRBD1 (5 bases). From germline, CDR1 is MNHEY and CDR2 SMNVEV (reference sequence). The CDR3 extends over 16 amino acids. The V and J ends lost 4 bases and 0 bases respectively, with 10 bases between them. CDR3 sequence (DNA): TGTGCCAGCAGTTCCGGGGGGTCCTCCTATAATTCACCCCTCCACTTT. As protein: CASSSGGSSYNSPLHF.

V and J are TRBV15 and TRBJ1-2, with 10 bases lining up with TRBD1. V was clipped by 2 bases and J by 7 bases; unmatched bases: 7. From germline, CDR1 is LNHNV and CDR2 YYDKDF (reference sequence). This CDR3 comprises 15 residues. CDR3: CATSRSRDRGGGYTF. CDR3 sequence (DNA): TGTGCCACCAGCAGAAGCCGGGACAGGGGAGGTGGCTACACCTTC.

The chain recombines TRBV24-1 with TRBJ1-2; 8 bases map to TRBD1. Germline CDR1 and CDR2: KGHDR and SFDVKD. With V trimmed by 4 bases and J by 1 base, 1 base remained unmatched. The CDR3 length is 14 residues. For the CDR3, the DNA is TGTGCCACCAGTGAACAGGGGGTTAACTATGGCTACACCTTC. It yields the protein CATSEQGVNYGYTF.

V is TRBV30 and J is TRBJ1-2, with D tentatively TRBD1 (6 bases). CDR1 is GTSNPN and CDR2 is SVGIG in the germline V gene (reference sequence). CDR3 length equals 17 residues. Between the trimmed V and J ends, which lost 1 base and 3 bases, there was a span of 21 bases. DNA of the CDR3: TGTGCCTGGAGTGAGGGCTCAACCAGGGGCGCCCACTATGGCTACACCTTC. Translating it yields CAWSEGSTRGAHYGYTF.

The rearrangement links TRBV3-1 (or the pseudogene TRBV3-2) to TRBJ2-2, with D unclear. Deletions cut 1 base from V and 6 bases from J, with 9 bases between. The CDR3 covers 14 residues. Germline V gene lookup returns CDR1 LGHDT and CDR2 YNNKEL (reference sequence). In DNA, the CDR3 is TGTGCCAGCAGCCAAGGGTCTTGGCCCGGGGAGCTGTTTTTT. This encodes CASSQGSWPGELFF.

The chain uses TRBV29-1 and TRBJ2-5, with 14 nucleotides matching TRBD2. CDR1 is SQVTM, CDR2 ANQGSEA, per germline. With 0 bases clipped from V and 6 bases from J, the junction kept 15 bases outside the gene matches. There are 19 residues in the CDR3. As DNA, the CDR3 is TGCAGCGTTGAAGATCTGACTAGCGGGAGGGCGTTTTTGTTGAAGACCCAGTACTTC. Its protein product is CSVEDLTSGRAFLLKTQYF.

This chain connects TRBV19 to TRBJ2-1; D uncertain. V was clipped by 6 bases and J by 0 bases, with 12 bases between them. This CDR3 has 15 amino acids. The V gene's germline CDR1 is LNHDA and CDR2 SQIVND (reference sequence). The CDR3 nucleotides are TGTGCCAGTAGGGCGAGGCCCCTCTCCTACAATGAGCAGTTCTTC. This encodes CASRARPLSYNEQFF.

The chain is built from TRBV10-3 and TRBJ1-2; TRBD1 matches 9 bases. The trim removed 11 bases at V and 3 bases at J, leaving 7 bases unmatched. The CDR3 consists of 13 residues. Per the germline V gene, CDR1 is ENHRY and CDR2 is SYGVKD. The DNA of the CDR3 is TGTGCCGCCGGGACAGGGCAAGACTATGGCTACACCTTC. It specifies CAAGTGQDYGYTF.

The chain links TRBV6-5 to TRBJ2-5, with 11 bases aligning to TRBD2. Germline CDR1 MNHEY, CDR2 SVGAGI. After removal of 6 bases from V and 5 bases from J, the junction contained 8 bases not matched to a gene. The CDR3 has 15 amino acids. The CDR3 loop reads CASRRVAGGRETQYF. The CDR3, as DNA: TGTGCCAGCAGACGAGTAGCGGGGGGGAGGGAGACCCAGTACTTC.

The genes are TRBV28 and TRBJ1-4; D is unclear. This CDR3 is built from 18 residues. Trimming left V 5 bases short and J 3 bases short, with 22 bases between. CDR1 MDHEN and CDR2 SYDVKM come from the germline V gene. CDR3 region: CASSAEEGGPGPNEKLFF. The CDR3 bases are TGTGCCAGCAGTGCCGAGGAGGGTGGTCCTGGCCCTAATGAAAAACTGTTTTTT.

The chain is built from TRBV7-8 and TRBJ2-7, with no clear D. The CDR3 runs 13 residues. Germline-derived CDR1 and CDR2 are SGHVS and FQNEAQ. With 1 base removed from V and 4 bases from J, the gap between germline ends came to 8 bases. The CDR3 nucleotides read TGTGCCAGCAGCTTAGGGGCCGGATACGAGCAGTACGTC. This sequence encodes CASSLGAGYEQYV.

The sample holds a few counts of this clone. The chain combines TRBV29-1 with TRBJ2-3; 12 bases fit TRBD2. The J segment lost 0 bases and the V segment lost 6 bases, leaving 7 bases of the junction unmatched. The CDR3 length is 16 residues. CDR1 is SQVTM and CDR2 is ANQGSEA in the germline V gene. The CDR3 region is CSVRATSGSSTDTQYF. CDR3 DNA sequence: TGCAGCGTCCGAGCGACTAGCGGGAGTAGCACAGATACGCAGTATTTT.

V usage is TRBV18 and J usage is TRBJ1-1; D not certain. Trimming cost V 6 bases and J 3 bases, with 14 bases left between them. The germline V gene has CDR1 KGHSH and CDR2 LQKENI. The CDR3 totals 14 residues. The CDR3 region is CASSRGSEDTEAFF. The CDR3 bases are TGTGCCAGCTCCCGCGGGTCGGAGGACACTGAAGCTTTCTTT.

The V call is TRBV30, the J call TRBJ2-3, with 7 bases identical to TRBD2. Per the germline V gene, CDR1 is GTSNPN and CDR2 is SVGIG (reference sequence). Trimming cost V 3 bases and J 2 bases; bases outside gene matches: 8. The length of the CDR3 is 15 residues. The CDR3 coding sequence is TGTGCCTGGAGCGTGGGAGGGGCCCACACAGATACGCAGTATTTT. Its translation: CAWSVGGAHTDTQYF.

Only a few counts were recorded for this clone. The V call is TRBV6-2 or TRBV6-3, the J call TRBJ2-7; TRBD1 is a possible D gene (6 bases). Germline V gene sequence: CDR1 MNHEY, CDR2 SVGEGT. The V end lost 0 bases, the J end lost 2 bases, and 11 bases lay between the germline ends. CDR3 length: 15 residues. The CDR3: CASSYSAGATYEQYV. DNA of the CDR3: TGTGCCAGCAGTTACTCGGCAGGGGCCACCTACGAGCAGTACGTC.

This clone was picked up a small number of times. This chain links TRBV9 with TRBJ2-1; D is uncertain. The CDR3 runs 13 residues. Germline CDR1 is SGDLS and CDR2 is YYNGEE. The V end was cut by 0 bases, the J end by 7 bases, with 8 bases between. The CDR3 nucleotides read TGTGCCAGCAGCGTAGGTGCCGGGAATGAGCAGTTCTTC. It is translated as CASSVGAGNEQFF.

The chain has TRBV6-5 and TRBJ1-2; TRBD1 is a possible D gene (6 bases). The V and J ends lost 5 bases and 4 bases respectively, with 14 bases between them. The CDR3 consists of 14 residues. Per germline, CDR1 MNHEY and CDR2 SVGAGI. The CDR3 here is CASSTEQGPYGYTF. The CDR3 DNA reads as TGTGCCAGCAGTACGGAACAGGGACCCTATGGCTACACCTTC.

The gene calls are TRBV2 and TRBJ2-1; possible D gene TRBD2, 5 bases. V was shortened by 3 bases and J by 2 bases, with 14 bases between the two germline ends. Germline V gene lookup returns CDR1 SNHLY and CDR2 FYNNEI. The length of the CDR3 is 16 residues. As DNA, the CDR3 is TGTGCCAGCAGTGATGCTGGTCGGGATACCTACAATGAGCAGTTCTTC. Encoded protein: CASSDAGRDTYNEQFF.

The chain links TRBV5-1 to TRBJ1-3; possible D gene TRBD1, 6 bases. This CDR3 contains 15 residues. In germline, CDR1 is SGHRS, CDR2 YFSETQ. Trimming took off 7 bases at V and 4 bases at J, with 18 bases between the two ends. Here the CDR3 DNA reads TGCGCCAGCCGACACGGGCTTACAGGGGGAAACACCATATATTTT. It encodes CASRHGLTGGNTIYF.

This sequence joins TRBV10-3 and TRBJ2-7; D might be TRBD2 (6 bases). The CDR3 totals 15 residues. The germline V gene has CDR1 ENHRY and CDR2 SYGVKD. V was clipped by 2 bases and J by 0 bases, with 11 bases between them. CDR3 DNA sequence: TGTGCCATCAGTGAGCCCAGCGGGTCCTCCTACGAGCAGTACGTC. This codes for CAISEPSGSSYEQYV.

This clone was seen only once. The rearrangement links TRBV5-1 to TRBJ2-3, with D unclear. The V gene lost 6 bases and the J gene lost 0 bases, with 8 bases spanning the gap. The germline V gene has CDR1 SGHRS and CDR2 YFSETQ. The CDR3 has 13 amino acids. The CDR3 reads CASNPTSTDTQYF. CDR3 sequence (DNA): TGCGCCAGCAATCCGACTAGCACAGATACGCAGTATTTT.

This chain uses TRBV30 with TRBJ2-7, with a tentative D call TRBD2 (7 bases). The V gene lost 1 base and the J gene lost 7 bases, with 17 bases spanning the gap. This CDR3 is 14 amino acids long. Germline V CDR1 and CDR2: GTSNPN, SVGIG (reference sequence). The CDR3 region is CAWSAGGPSGEQYV. The CDR3 coding sequence is TGTGCCTGGAGTGCCGGGGGGCCCTCGGGAGAGCAGTACGTC.

The rearrangement links TRBV19 to TRBJ2-7, with 8 bases that match TRBD1. V gave up 4 bases and J gave up 1 base; unmatched junction bases: 3. This CDR3 spans 14 amino acids. The germline V gene has CDR1 LNHDA and CDR2 SQIVND (reference sequence). CDR3 nucleotides: TGTGCCAGTAGTACCAGGACAGGGTCCTACGAGCAGTACTTC. This codes for CASSTRTGSYEQYF.

This chain links TRBV9 with TRBJ2-3; possible D gene TRBD2, 5 bases. V dropped 0 bases and J dropped 2 bases, with 7 bases sitting between them. Germline V gene sequence: CDR1 SGDLS, CDR2 YYNGEE. The CDR3 contains 14 residues. The CDR3 reads CASSVVDYTDTQYF. The CDR3 DNA reads TGTGCCAGCAGCGTAGTAGACTACACAGATACGCAGTATTTT.

The chain combines TRBV5-4 with TRBJ2-1; 7 bases are a match to TRBD1. The J segment lost 8 bases and the V segment lost 6 bases, leaving 17 bases of the junction unmatched. The germline V gene has CDR1 SGHNT and CDR2 YYREEE (reference sequence). This CDR3 has 16 residues. In DNA, the CDR3 is TGTGCCAGCACCAAACTCAGGGGGACCTTTGGGGATGAGCAGTTCTTC. Its protein is CASTKLRGTFGDEQFF.